This TCR beta chain was captured by sequencing in a study of T cell repertoires in cytomegalovirus infection. About the research overall: Both CMV infection and a matching HLA type were indicated by public TCR beta signatures. Study findings and constraints: Carriers of CMV plus the relevant HLA were identified by cumulative public TCR beta family frequency. Clonotypes of TCR beta that were HLA-C-restricted and CMV-specific dominated the ex vivo response.

V was shortened by 4 bases and J by 7 bases, with 25 bases between the two germline ends. The CDR3 contains 18 residues. Germline V gene lookup returns CDR1 MNHEY and CDR2 SMNVEV (reference sequence). This clonotype was recorded once. Its antigen is still unknown. MiXCR, run by TCRdb on the reads, gives a single entry per CDR3 protein. In the table there are roughly 860,000 distinct CDR3 sequences, 32% of which are singletons. The material was cultured CD8+ T cells from PBMCs, obtained from culture after CMV antigen stimulation. The source of this sequence is a human donor in good health (CMV status not recorded). Some clones in this sample may be carry-over from other donors' samples. The rearrangement links TRBV27 to TRBJ1-4; weak D call: TRBD1 (5 bases). The CDR3 region has the DNA TGTGCCAGCAGTTCAAACGAATTGGGACTTACCCATGGTGAAAAACTGTTTTTT. This codes for CASSSNELGLTHGEKLFF.